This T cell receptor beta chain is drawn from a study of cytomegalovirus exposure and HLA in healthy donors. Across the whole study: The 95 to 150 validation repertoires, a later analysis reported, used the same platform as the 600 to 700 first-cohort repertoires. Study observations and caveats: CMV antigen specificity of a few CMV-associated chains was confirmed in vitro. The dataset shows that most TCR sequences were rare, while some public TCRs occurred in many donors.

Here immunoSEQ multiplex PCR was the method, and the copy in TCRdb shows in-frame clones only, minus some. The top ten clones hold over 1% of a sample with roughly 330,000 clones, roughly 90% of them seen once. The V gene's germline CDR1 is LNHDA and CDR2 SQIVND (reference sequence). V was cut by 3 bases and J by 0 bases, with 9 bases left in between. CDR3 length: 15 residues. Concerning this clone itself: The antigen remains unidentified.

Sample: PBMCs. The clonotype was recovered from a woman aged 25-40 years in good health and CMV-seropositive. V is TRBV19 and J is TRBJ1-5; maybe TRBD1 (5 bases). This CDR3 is CASSMGGASNQPQHF. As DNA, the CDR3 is TGTGCCAGTAGTATGGGAGGGGCTAGCAATCAGCCCCAGCATTTT.